This TCR beta chain was recovered during a study of T cells after yellow fever vaccination. TCRdb ran MiXCR on the 5' RACE reads and lists one entry per CDR3 protein. This repertoire shows tens of thousands of distinct CDR3 sequences, roughly 8% found once; its top ten account for roughly two fifths. This TCR came from a man aged 30 to 45 who received the YFV17D yellow fever vaccine. The sample in question was CD8+ T cells sorted from PBMCs, obtained on the day of the yellow fever booster vaccination.

In DNA form, the CDR3 reads TGTGCCAGTAGTATCCCTTACGGGGGAAACACTGAAGCTTTCTTT. This codes for CASSIPYGGNTEAFF. The V call is TRBV19, the J call TRBJ1-1; weak D call: TRBD1 (5 bases). Trimming pared 3 bases from V and 2 bases from J, leaving 13 bases between. CDR3 length: 15 amino acids. Germline CDR1 is LNHDA and CDR2 is SQIVND (reference sequence). The full variable domain, with the rest looked up from reference TRBV19 and TRBJ1-1, is DGGITQSPKYLFRKEGQNVTLSCEQNLNHDAMYWYRQDPGQGLRLIYYSQIVNDFQKGDIAEGYSVSREKKESFPLTVTSAQKNPTAFYLCASSIPYGGNTEAFFGQGTRLTVV.